This T cell receptor beta chain was captured by sequencing in a study of early T cells in non-severe SARS-CoV-2 infection. General study findings and limits: Private and CD4 specificities were missed by VDJdb matching, which favored anti-spike CD8 responses.

CDR3 length equals 13 residues. V was pared by 4 bases and J by 1 base, with 7 bases between. Germline V gives CDR1 SGHTA, CDR2 FQGTGA. By its share, this clonotype is medium-sized (0.01 to 0.1%). Antigen unknown. Researchers tagged individual cDNA molecules with unique molecular identifiers. TCRdb re-analysed the 5' RACE reads in MiXCR, keeping a single row per CDR3 protein. Counted here are fewer than 65,000 distinct CDR3 sequences, roughly 9% occurring once; the ten biggest clones make up approximately 4%. The chain employs TRBV7-3 and TRBJ1-1, with D perhaps TRBD1 (5 bases). The sequence was collected from an adult who was a healthcare worker with PCR-confirmed SARS-CoV-2 infection or an uninfected control (not recorded which). The sample consisted of whole blood, taken at baseline. CDR3 coding DNA: TGTGCCAGCAGCTACACAGGGAACACTGAAGCTTTCTTT. Amino acids: CASSYTGNTEAFF.